The clone carrying this T cell receptor beta chain turned up a few times. In the authors' workflow: For nucleated cells, counts were estimated from reference gene primer amplification. The data were produced by immunoSEQ multiplex PCR, yet TCRdb's version contains in-frame clones alone and is incomplete. For V, J and clone size, that table is used; D and trimming come from the DNA. Here the sample spans around 300,000 clones, roughly 80% being singletons. This record belongs to a study of blood T cell repertoires in COVID-19. At the level of the study: Samples of COVID-19 (acute and convalescent) were obtained from the United States, Italy and Spain.

This clonotype originated in a woman between 50 and 59 years old with active or convalescent COVID-19. What was sequenced was peripheral blood.

Written as DNA, the CDR3 is TGCGCCAGCAGCCAAGATTCTCATCGGAGGTTTTTGTACACTGAAGCTTTCTTT. It specifies CASSQDSHRRFLYTEAFF. V is TRBV4-1 and J is TRBJ1-1; unclear D gene. Trimming took off 0 bases at V and 3 bases at J, with 20 bases between the two ends. Germline V CDR1 and CDR2: MGHRA, YSYEKL. The CDR3 runs 18 residues.